This is a list of T cell receptor beta chains from one sample in a study of identical twins. TCRdb reprocessed the 5' RACE reads via MiXCR and lists one record per CDR3 protein. The sample contains 690,000 or so distinct CDR3 sequences, under 9% of which appear only once. This same sample was also part of a study on yellow fever vaccine responses in identical twins.

The specimen sequenced was PBMCs. Source of these receptors: a woman aged 18-35 years in good health. Both conserved end residues are trimmed from each CDR3. Size is omitted from some rows. Given values are once, few, many or a class for expanded clones.

V	J	size	CDR3
TRBV4-3	TRBJ2-3	few	ASSRSGGSTDTQY
TRBV6-5	TRBJ2-6	NA	ASSYSGTGGPSGANVLT
TRBV29-1	TRBJ2-7	few	SVERDSGTYEQY
TRBV29-1	TRBJ1-1	few	SVESEGPEAF
TRBV28	TRBJ1-1	many	ASRDSGGALIEAF
TRBV29-1	TRBJ1-2	NA	SVDIDYT
TRBV20-1	TRBJ1-2	few	SARDKGRVGYT
TRBV20-1	TRBJ2-1	NA	SARDRDKWYNEQF
TRBV29-1	TRBJ2-7	NA	SVEGRKSKQY
TRBV4-3	TRBJ2-5	NA	ASSLRHGVEETQY
TRBV19	TRBJ2-1	NA	ASSIYAAEAAEQF